These 32 T cell receptor beta chains share one sample of origin, sequenced in a study of T cell changes during pregnancy in multiple sclerosis. Measured with immunoSEQ multiplex PCR; TCRdb has only the in-frame clones, and not every one. The data hold 36,000 or so clones, with 75% to 90% observed a single time. The source material was CD8+ T cells from peripheral blood mononuclear cells, sampled in the third trimester of pregnancy. The receptor source for this set is a female donor with multiple sclerosis, enrolled in a pregnancy study.

This clone has a single count. The rearrangement joins TRBV9 to TRBJ2-1; 7 nucleotides line up with TRBD1. Germline CDR1 and CDR2: SGDLS and YYNGEE. This CDR3 spans 17 amino acids. V lost 2 bases and J lost 5; bases outside the gene matches: 13. DNA for the CDR3: TGTGCCAGCAGCGTCCCTAGACAGGGCCCCGAGAACAATGAGCAGTTCTTC. Protein sequence: CASSVPRQGPENNEQFF.

The J gene is TRBJ1-4, the V gene TRBV7-8; TRBD1 matches 7 bases. Germline V gene data show CDR1 as SGHVS and CDR2 as FQNEAQ. The CDR3 runs 17 residues. The ends lost 1 base at V and 4 bases at J; junction bases unmatched: 9. CDR3 sequence (DNA): TGTGCCAGCAGCTTAGGCTCGGACAGGCATTATAATGAAAAACTGTTTTTT. It yields the protein CASSLGSDRHYNEKLFF.

V and J are TRBV6-5 and TRBJ1-1, with a tentative D call TRBD1 (5 bases). CDR1 is MNHEY, CDR2 SVGAGI, per germline. Trimming cost V 5 bases and J 5 bases, with 18 bases left between them. This CDR3 is built from 15 residues. CDR3 DNA sequence: TGTGCCAGCAGTCCGACGTGGGGGGGTGAAACTGAAGCTTTCTTT. This gives the protein CASSPTWGGETEAFF.

The rearrangement uses TRBV4-1 and TRBJ2-7; D call uncertain. This CDR3 is built from 13 residues. Germline V CDR1 and CDR2: MGHRA, YSYEKL. Trimming took 0 bases from V and 2 from J, leaving 5 bases between them. CDR3 amino acids: CASSQDSAYEQYF. DNA of the CDR3: TGCGCCAGCAGCCAAGATTCGGCCTACGAGCAGTACTTC.

The chain joins TRBV19 to TRBJ2-3; D is ambiguous. Germline CDR1 reads LNHDA; CDR2 reads SQIVND (reference sequence). Trimming took 4 bases from V and 2 from J, leaving 7 bases between them. This CDR3 contains 13 residues. The CDR3 here is CASSTSNTDTQYF. The CDR3 nucleotides read TGTGCCAGTAGTACCAGTAACACAGATACGCAGTATTTT.

The chain combines TRBV19 with TRBJ2-7; D not resolved. Germline CDR1 reads LNHDA; CDR2 reads SQIVND (reference sequence). CDR3 length: 14 amino acids. Trimming cost V 0 bases and J 0 bases, with 6 bases left between them. In DNA, the CDR3 is TGTGCCAGTAGTATAGACAGAGGCTCCTACGAGCAGTACTTC. Translation: CASSIDRGSYEQYF.

The rearrangement joins TRBV4-3 to TRBJ2-7; 8 bases are a match to TRBD1. Germline V gene data show CDR1 as LGHNA and CDR2 as YSLEER. This CDR3 comprises 15 residues. V lost 1 base to trimming and J lost 2 bases; unmatched junction nucleotides: 4. This CDR3 reads CASSQVDRGTYEQYF. DNA of the CDR3: TGCGCCAGCAGCCAAGTCGACAGGGGAACCTACGAGCAGTACTTC.

The J gene is TRBJ1-2, the V gene TRBV6-5, with TRBD1 as a possible D gene (5 bases). Trimming shortened V by 5 bases and J by 7 bases, and 14 bases separated the two germline ends. Germline V gene lookup returns CDR1 MNHEY and CDR2 SVGAGI. The CDR3 is 13 amino acids. For the CDR3, the DNA is TGTGCCAGCAGTACCGACAGACGGTTTGGCTACACCTTC. The encoded protein is CASSTDRRFGYTF.

V is TRBV27 and J is TRBJ1-1; 8 bases align to TRBD1. The junction had 6 bases not matched to a gene; V was cut back by 1 base and J by 5 bases. Germline assignment: CDR1 MNHEY and CDR2 SMNVEV (reference sequence). CDR3 length equals 15 residues. The CDR3 DNA reads TGTGCCAGCAGTTTATACCTACAGGGGGGGACTGAAGCTTTCTTT. This codes for CASSLYLQGGTEAFF.

This clone was observed a single time. The J gene is TRBJ1-5, the V gene TRBV9; D unresolved. Trimming removed 4 bases from V and 0 bases from J, with 5 bases in between. Germline V lookup: CDR1 SGDLS, CDR2 YYNGEE. CDR3 length: 13 residues. CDR3 amino acids: CASSINSNQPQHF. CDR3 sequence (DNA): TGTGCCAGCAGCATCAATAGCAATCAGCCCCAGCATTTT.

This chain uses TRBV5-1 with TRBJ2-7; a possible D gene is TRBD1 (6 bases). The CDR3 loop spans 15 amino acids. V was trimmed by 2 bases and J by 4 bases, leaving 16 bases between them. Germline V gene sequence: CDR1 SGHRS, CDR2 YFSETQ. The CDR3 DNA is TGCGCCAGCAGCTTAAGAACAGGGCGGCCTTACGAGCAGTACTTC. Translated, it gives CASSLRTGRPYEQYF. The whole variable domain, remainder taken from reference TRBV5-1 and TRBJ2-7, is KAGVTQTPRYLIKTRGQQVTLSCSPISGHRSVSWYQQTPGQGLQFLFEYFSETQRNKGNFPGRFSGRQFSNSRSEMNVSTLELGDSALYLCASSLRTGRPYEQYFGPGTRLTVT.

This chain joins TRBV7-6 and TRBJ1-5, with TRBD1 as a possible D gene (6 bases). The CDR3 consists of 15 residues. V was cut by 6 bases and J by 4 bases, with 16 bases left in between. CDR1 and CDR2 from the germline V gene are SGHVS and FNYEAQ. CDR3 loop: CASSGKQGQNQPQHF. CDR3 DNA sequence: TGTGCCAGCAGTGGAAAACAGGGACAAAATCAGCCCCAGCATTTT.

This clone occurred once. V is TRBV11-2 and J is TRBJ2-1; TRBD2 matches at 10 bases. Germline V lookup: CDR1 SGHAT, CDR2 FQNNGV. CDR3 length: 16 residues. The V and J ends lost 4 bases and 7 bases, in that order; junction bases with no gene match: 10. The CDR3 nucleotides read TGTGCCAGCAGCTCCGAACTAGCGGGAAGGGGTAATGAGCAGTTCTTC. This translates into CASSSELAGRGNEQFF. Full variable domain (outside the CDR3, taken from reference TRBV11-2 and TRBJ2-1): EAGVAQSPRYKIIEKRQSVAFWCNPISGHATLYWYQQILGQGPKLLIQFQNNGVVDDSQLPKDRFSAERLKGVDSTLKIQPAKLEDSAVYLCASSSELAGRGNEQFFGPGTRLTVL.

The chain is built from TRBV5-1 and TRBJ2-1, with unresolved D. The V gene's germline CDR1 is SGHRS and CDR2 YFSETQ. V was clipped by 2 bases and J by 4 bases, with 16 bases between them. This CDR3 has 16 residues. CDR3 in DNA: TGCGCCAGCAGCTTTGAGGAAGCCACCCGGTACAATGAGCAGTTCTTC. Its translation: CASSFEEATRYNEQFF.

The rearrangement uses TRBV7-9 and TRBJ1-1; maybe TRBD1 (5 bases). Between the trimmed V and J ends, which lost 2 bases and 1 base, there was a span of 8 bases. The CDR3 runs to 14 residues. CDR1 is SEHNR and CDR2 is FQNEAQ in the germline V gene (reference sequence). The CDR3 DNA sequence: TGTGCCAGCAGCTTAAGACAGAAGAACACTGAAGCTTTCTTT. Encoded protein: CASSLRQKNTEAFF.

The CDR3 nucleotides are TGCGCCAGCAGCTTGGGACAGGAGATTCGGGGCGCTTTCTTT. Amino acids: CASSLGQEIRGAFF. The chain employs TRBV5-1 and TRBJ1-1; perhaps TRBD1 as D (6 bases). The germline V gene has CDR1 SGHRS and CDR2 YFSETQ. The CDR3 contains 14 residues. The germline V and J ends were trimmed by 0 bases and 11 bases, with 17 bases remaining between them.

J is TRBJ2-7 and V is TRBV7-9; 15 bases agree with TRBD2. The germline CDR1 and CDR2 sequences are SEHNR and FQNEAQ (reference sequence). CDR3 size: 17 residues. The V gene end was trimmed by 5 bases and the J gene end by 3 bases; junction bases not matched to a gene: 8. The CDR3 is CASSSTGTSGGLYEQYF. DNA for the CDR3: TGTGCCAGCAGCAGTACGGGGACTAGCGGGGGGCTCTACGAGCAGTACTTC.

This clone was counted once. This CDR3 is CASSQDRWSREYQETQYF. The DNA for the CDR3 is TGTGCCAGCAGCCAAGATCGGTGGAGTAGAGAGTACCAAGAGACCCAGTACTTC. The chain links TRBV14 to TRBJ2-5; D ambiguous. CDR3 length equals 18 residues. Germline values: CDR1 SGHDN, CDR2 FVKESK. V lost 0 bases and J lost 0, with 17 bases in between.

The chain uses TRBV4-3 and TRBJ1-5, with D unclear. CDR3 length equals 15 residues. V lost 0 bases to trimming and J lost 0 bases, with 6 bases between them. Germline V lookup: CDR1 LGHNA, CDR2 YSLEER. The CDR3 here is CASSQDSVSNQPQHF. The CDR3 bases are TGCGCCAGCAGCCAAGATTCGGTTAGCAATCAGCCCCAGCATTTT.

This chain links TRBV20-1 with TRBJ2-1; D is uncertain. The germline V and J ends were trimmed by 7 bases and 10 bases, with 11 bases remaining between them. The CDR3 extends over 10 amino acids. Germline loops: CDR1 DFQATT, CDR2 SNEGSKA (reference sequence). The CDR3 nucleotides read TGCAGTGTCCCAGGTACAGAGCAGTTCTTC. Translated, it gives CSVPGTEQFF.

This chain uses TRBV19 with TRBJ1-1, with TRBD1 as a possible D gene (6 bases). The CDR3 has 13 residues. The germline V gene has CDR1 LNHDA and CDR2 SQIVND (reference sequence). Trimming took 1 base from V and 7 from J, leaving 10 bases between them. The CDR3 loop reads CASSIAGTLEAFF. The CDR3 coding sequence is TGTGCCAGTAGTATAGCCGGGACACTTGAAGCTTTCTTT.

The V call is TRBV18, the J call TRBJ1-6; no clear D. This CDR3 is 13 amino acids long. Trimming left V 6 bases short and J 7 bases short, with 10 bases between. The germline V gene has CDR1 KGHSH and CDR2 LQKENI. This CDR3 is CASSPGTNSPLHF. CDR3 DNA: TGTGCCAGCTCCCCGGGAACAAATTCACCCCTCCACTTT. Supplemented by reference TRBV18 and TRBJ1-6, the full variable domain reads NAGVMQNPRHLVRRRGQEARLRCSPMKGHSHVYWYRQLPEEGLKFMVYLQKENIIDESGMPKERFSAEFPKEGPSILRIQQVVRGDSAAYFCASSPGTNSPLHFGNGTRLTVT.

This chain uses TRBV7-9 with TRBJ1-1; D ambiguous. Per germline, CDR1 SEHNR and CDR2 FQNEAQ (reference sequence). Trimming pared 7 bases from V and 4 bases from J, leaving 13 bases between. The CDR3 has 13 residues. The CDR3 here is CASTSSPGTEAFF. The CDR3 coding sequence is TGTGCCAGCACCTCCTCACCGGGCACTGAAGCTTTCTTT. The entire variable domain, with the rest obtained from reference TRBV7-9 and TRBJ1-1, is as follows: DTGVSQNPRHKITKRGQNVTFRCDPISEHNRLYWYRQTLGQGPEFLTYFQNEAQLEKSRLLSDRFSAERPKGSFSTLEIQRTEQGDSAMYLCASTSSPGTEAFFGQGTRLTVV.

V usage is TRBV12-2 and J usage is TRBJ2-3; no check of the table's D call, TRBD2, against the DNA was made. TRBV12-2 is an annotated pseudogene. The CDR3 is 15 residues long. CDR3 in amino acids: CASRISGVSTDTQYF. The CDR3 DNA follows: TGTGCAAGTCGCATAAGCGGGGTGAGCACAGATACGCAGTATTTT.

The chain is built from TRBV4-1 and TRBJ2-2; 14 nucleotides match TRBD2. The CDR3 length is 18 residues. Trimming took 4 bases from V and 3 from J; bases not matched to a gene: 7. Looked up from germline, CDR1 is MGHRA and CDR2 is YSYEKL. CDR3 sequence (DNA): TGCGCCAGCAGCCGACTAGCGGGGGGGCCTATGGACACCGGGGAGCTGTTTTTT. The encoded protein is CASSRLAGGPMDTGELFF.

The chain is built from TRBV5-6 and TRBJ2-1, with 16 bases that match TRBD2. Germline V gene sequence: CDR1 SGHDT, CDR2 YYEEEE. The trim removed 3 bases at V and 3 bases at J, leaving 3 bases unmatched. The CDR3 is 17 residues long. In nucleotides, the CDR3 is TGTGCCAGCAGCTCGGGACTAGCGGGGGGGAGCTACAATGAGCAGTTCTTC. Amino acid sequence: CASSSGLAGGSYNEQFF.

This sequence joins TRBV14 and TRBJ1-3; D is undetermined. The length of the CDR3 is 15 residues. CDR1 is SGHDN, CDR2 FVKESK, per germline. V was clipped by 1 base and J by 0 bases, with 7 bases between them. CDR3 protein: CASSQAGSSGNTIYF. The CDR3 DNA reads TGTGCCAGCAGCCAAGCGGGGAGCTCTGGAAACACCATATATTTT.

This chain joins TRBV7-9 and TRBJ2-5, with 9 bases aligning to TRBD2. Trimming at V came to 1 base and at J to 5 bases, leaving 5 bases not matched to a gene. The CDR3 runs to 15 residues. Per the germline V gene, CDR1 is SEHNR and CDR2 is FQNEAQ (reference sequence). CDR3 protein: CASSLVVLAGETQYF. CDR3 nucleotide sequence: TGTGCCAGCAGCTTAGTTGTGCTAGCGGGGGAGACCCAGTACTTC. Drawing the rest from reference TRBV7-9 and TRBJ2-5, the complete variable domain is DTGVSQNPRHKITKRGQNVTFRCDPISEHNRLYWYRQTLGQGPEFLTYFQNEAQLEKSRLLSDRFSAERPKGSFSTLEIQRTEQGDSAMYLCASSLVVLAGETQYFGPGTRLLVL.

This chain links TRBV14 with TRBJ2-7, with D possibly TRBD1 on 5 matching bases. The germline V and J ends were trimmed by 4 bases and 3 bases, with 13 bases remaining between them. The CDR3 spans 14 residues. Germline V gene lookup returns CDR1 SGHDN and CDR2 FVKESK. CDR3 in amino acids: CASSPLDTFYEQYF. CDR3 sequence (DNA): TGTGCCAGCAGCCCGTTGGACACGTTCTACGAGCAGTACTTC.

This chain links TRBV29-1 with TRBJ2-7; weak D call: TRBD2 (5 bases). Germline CDR1 SQVTM, CDR2 ANQGSEA. The CDR3 has 14 amino acids. The germline V and J ends were trimmed by 4 bases and 0 bases, with 13 bases remaining between them. The CDR3 nucleotides read TGCAGCGTTGTTTGCCGGGGTAGCTCCTACGAGCAGTACTTC. As protein: CSVVCRGSSYEQYF.

The DNA for the CDR3 is TGTGCCAGCAGCTTCGCTTTAACTCACGGTGACTCCATGAACACTGAAGCTTTCTTT. Its protein is CASSFALTHGDSMNTEAFF. V gene TRBV7-9 combines with J gene TRBJ1-1; D gene unclear. The CDR3 has 19 amino acids. The germline V and J ends were trimmed by 3 bases and 0 bases, with 23 bases remaining between them. Germline CDR1 and CDR2: SEHNR and FQNEAQ (reference sequence).

The chain recombines TRBV6-5 with TRBJ2-7, with 10 bases identical to TRBD1. The CDR3 consists of 14 residues. Trimming took 5 bases from V and 2 from J; bases not matched to a gene: 3. Per germline, CDR1 MNHEY and CDR2 SVGAGI. The CDR3 region is CASSPGQGAYEQYF. In DNA form, the CDR3 reads TGTGCCAGCAGTCCCGGACAGGGGGCCTACGAGCAGTACTTC.